This entry features one TCR beta chain sequence. These data originate in a study of shared clonotypes between healthy human individuals. This CDR3 has 13 amino acids. Germline V gene lookup returns CDR1 MNHNS and CDR2 SASEGT. Trimming pared 2 bases from V and 3 bases from J, leaving 7 bases between. Produced via immunoSEQ multiplex PCR; TCRdb's table is partial and in-frame only. The sample has 2.3 million or so clones, more than 85% seen once. The sequencing input was naive CD4+ T cells from PBMCs. Subset of the sample: CD45RA+ positively selected. This TCR was sampled from a man aged 18 to 30 in good health. Some clones in this sample may be carry-over from other donors' samples. This chain uses TRBV6-1 with TRBJ1-1; D gene unclear. The CDR3 spells CASSETSYTEAFF. The CDR3 DNA sequence: TGTGCCAGCAGTGAAACGTCCTACACTGAAGCTTTCTTT.